These 27 T cell receptor beta chains originate from one sample sequenced in a study of blood T cell repertoires in COVID-19. Clones were sequenced by immunoSEQ multiplex PCR, and TCRdb holds only the in-frame ones, with some missing. The sample has around 150,000 clones, around 84% seen once. Sequencing used PBMCs or T cells enriched from blood (not recorded which). These receptors all stem from a man between 45 and 60 years old who had recovered from COVID-19.

The chain has TRBV7-9 and TRBJ1-1, with D hard to call. CDR3 length: 14 amino acids. Germline V gene sequence: CDR1 SEHNR, CDR2 FQNEAQ (reference sequence). With 1 base removed from V and 4 bases from J, the gap between germline ends came to 10 bases. CDR3 nucleotides: TGTGCCAGCAGCTTAGGGGCAACTGGCACTGAAGCTTTCTTT. Its translation: CASSLGATGTEAFF.

CDR3 loop: CASSYGQGPTEAFF. The CDR3 bases are TGTGCCAGCAGTTACGGACAGGGCCCGACTGAAGCTTTCTTT. J is TRBJ1-1 and V is TRBV6-2 or TRBV6-3; 8 nucleotides agree with TRBD1. Germline V gene data show CDR1 as MNHEY and CDR2 as SVGEGT. V shed 2 bases, J shed 5 bases, and the junction held 4 bases outside the gene matches. There are 14 residues in the CDR3.

The rearrangement joins TRBV7-9 to TRBJ1-2, with D perhaps TRBD1 (5 bases). V lost 5 bases, J lost 0 bases, and 16 bases lay in between. This CDR3 is built from 16 residues. Per the germline V gene, CDR1 is SEHNR and CDR2 is FQNEAQ (reference sequence). For the CDR3, the DNA is TGTGCCAGCAGCCCCCGGCAGGGCCCCACTAACTATGGCTACACCTTC. Translating gives CASSPRQGPTNYGYTF.

CDR3 in DNA: TGCGCCAGCAGCCAATTTTTGATGAACTTGAACACTGAAGCTTTCTTT. It encodes CASSQFLMNLNTEAFF. The rearrangement uses TRBV4-1 and TRBJ1-1; D uncertain. Germline values: CDR1 MGHRA, CDR2 YSYEKL. The CDR3 runs 16 residues. V was trimmed by 2 bases and J by 0 bases, leaving 13 bases between them.

V and J are TRBV7-9 and TRBJ2-3; TRBD2 is a possible D gene (5 bases). The CDR3 has 16 amino acids. Trimming took 5 bases from V and 4 from J, leaving 19 bases between them. Germline V gene lookup returns CDR1 SEHNR and CDR2 FQNEAQ (reference sequence). The CDR3 nucleotides read TGTGCCAGCAGCGCCTCTCGCGGGTTTGAGGCAGATACGCAGTATTTT. It yields the protein CASSASRGFEADTQYF.

The V gene is TRBV11-2, the J gene TRBJ1-1, with unresolved D. From germline, CDR1 is SGHAT and CDR2 FQNNGV. This CDR3 contains 15 residues. Trimming took off 0 bases at V and 0 bases at J, with 8 bases between the two ends. CDR3 coding DNA: TGTGCCAGCAGCTTAGATAGATCCATGAACACTGAAGCTTTCTTT. It translates to CASSLDRSMNTEAFF.

The V call is TRBV6-1, the J call TRBJ2-3, with TRBD2 matching over 10 bases. The germline V gene has CDR1 MNHNS and CDR2 SASEGT. The CDR3 is made up of 16 amino acids. V was clipped by 4 bases and J by 5 bases; unmatched bases: 9. CDR3 bases: TGTGCCAGCAGTGGGCGAGCGGGGGGGCGTGGAGATACGCAGTATTTT. The encoded protein is CASSGRAGGRGDTQYF.

V usage is TRBV29-1 and J usage is TRBJ2-2, with 8 bases matching TRBD1. CDR1 and CDR2 from the germline V gene are SQVTM and ANQGSEA. The CDR3 loop spans 18 amino acids. After removal of 7 bases from V and 2 bases from J, the junction contained 18 bases not matched to a gene. The CDR3 nucleotides read TGCAGCGCCCGCCCGGGACAGGCCAAAGAGGAAAACACCGGGGAGCTGTTTTTT. It yields the protein CSARPGQAKEENTGELFF.

The chain uses TRBV4-2 and TRBJ1-2, with 7 bases that match TRBD1. With V trimmed by 2 bases and J by 6 bases, 3 bases remained unmatched. Germline V gene data show CDR1 as LGHNA and CDR2 as YNFKEQ. This CDR3 region has 13 residues. CDR3 residues: CASSQTGVDGYTF. CDR3 DNA: TGTGCCAGCAGCCAAACAGGGGTGGATGGCTACACCTTC.

The chain joins TRBV6-1 to TRBJ2-7, with 7 positions matching TRBD2. The germline V gene encodes CDR1 MNHNS and CDR2 SASEGT. This CDR3 comprises 15 residues. V lost 3 bases, J lost 4 bases, and 9 bases stayed unmatched. CDR3 amino acids: CASSDGGGGVYEQYF. CDR3 nucleotides: TGTGCCAGCAGTGACGGCGGGGGAGGGGTATACGAGCAGTACTTC.

The chain couples TRBV7-3 to TRBJ2-3, with 7 bases identical to TRBD2. Per the germline V gene, CDR1 is SGHTA and CDR2 is FQGTGA. The ends lost 4 bases at V and 5 bases at J; junction bases unmatched: 9. The CDR3 totals 15 residues. The CDR3 DNA reads TGTGCCAGCAGCTCCTCGGGACTACTCGGAGATACGCAGTATTTT. This translates into CASSSSGLLGDTQYF.

This chain links TRBV7-9 with TRBJ1-1, with D possibly matching TRBD1 (5 bases). V lost 0 bases to trimming and J lost 4 bases, with 6 bases between them. CDR3 size: 13 residues. In germline, CDR1 is SEHNR, CDR2 FQNEAQ (reference sequence). The DNA of the CDR3 is TGTGCCAGCAGCTTAGCAGGGGCCACTGAAGCTTTCTTT. It is translated as CASSLAGATEAFF.

This clone was counted only a few times. The genes are TRBV4-1 and TRBJ2-7; D gene unclear. The CDR3 covers 15 residues. Trimming took 1 base from V and 1 from J, leaving 11 bases between them. Per the germline V gene, CDR1 is MGHRA and CDR2 is YSYEKL. The CDR3, as DNA: TGCGCCAGCAGCCAAGCAGCAGGCCAATCCTACGAGCAGTACTTC. Translating it yields CASSQAAGQSYEQYF.

This clone occurred a few times. The chain is built from TRBV5-1 and TRBJ1-2; D gene unclear. The V end was cut by 0 bases, the J end by 2 bases, with 11 bases between. The germline V gene has CDR1 SGHRS and CDR2 YFSETQ. The CDR3 length is 15 residues. The CDR3 protein is CASSLDVGGNYGYTF. DNA of the CDR3: TGCGCCAGCAGCTTGGACGTCGGAGGGAACTATGGCTACACCTTC.

With regard to this clone: Other DNA sequences from this sample encode an identical CDR3 as well. The chain is built from TRBV9 and TRBJ2-2, with TRBD1 as a possible D gene (5 bases). CDR1 is SGDLS, CDR2 YYNGEE, per germline. The length of the CDR3 is 15 residues. Deletions cut 0 bases from V and 1 base from J, with 7 bases between. As DNA, the CDR3 is TGTGCCAGCAGCGTAGGGACACTGAACACCGGGGAGCTGTTTTTT. This encodes CASSVGTLNTGELFF.

The chain recombines TRBV11-3 with TRBJ2-7; D might be TRBD1 (6 bases). V was clipped by 3 bases and J by 3 bases, with 15 bases between them. The CDR3 has 15 amino acids. Germline V lookup: CDR1 SGHNT, CDR2 YENEEA. CDR3 sequence (DNA): TGTGCCAGCAGCTTTTCCGGACAGATAAGCTACGAGCAGTACTTC. Its protein is CASSFSGQISYEQYF.

The chain employs TRBV4-1 and TRBJ1-2; D remains unclear. The CDR3 is made up of 14 amino acids. Between the trimmed V and J ends, which lost 4 bases and 0 bases, there was a span of 9 bases. CDR1 and CDR2 from the germline V gene are MGHRA and YSYEKL. In DNA form, the CDR3 reads TGCGCCAGCAGCCTTGGCAATTCTAACTATGGCTACACCTTC. It specifies CASSLGNSNYGYTF.

The V call is TRBV5-1, the J call TRBJ1-2; no reliable D call. The ends were cut back, 4 bases at V and 8 bases at J, with 12 bases in the middle. Per the germline V gene, CDR1 is SGHRS and CDR2 is YFSETQ. This CDR3 contains 12 residues. CDR3 residues: CASSSAGGGYTF. The CDR3 nucleotides are TGCGCCAGCAGCAGCGCGGGTGGAGGCTACACCTTC.

The chain is built from TRBV9 and TRBJ2-5, with 9 bases that match TRBD2. The V and J ends lost 0 bases and 0 bases, in that order; junction bases with no gene match: 6. The CDR3 sequence is 17 residues long. Germline assignment: CDR1 SGDLS and CDR2 YYNGEE. CDR3 nucleotide sequence: TGTGCCAGCAGCGTAGCTCCAGCGGGGGGACACCAAGAGACCCAGTACTTC. It codes for CASSVAPAGGHQETQYF.

The sample holds one count of this clone. The chain uses TRBV11-2 and TRBJ2-7; 15 bases are a match to TRBD2. CDR1 SGHAT and CDR2 FQNNGV come from the germline V gene. J lost 3 bases, V lost 1 base, and 7 bases had no gene match. This CDR3 spans 18 amino acids. The CDR3 sequence: CASSLARTSGGASYEQYF. CDR3 in DNA: TGTGCCAGCAGCTTAGCCAGGACTAGCGGGGGGGCCAGCTACGAGCAGTACTTC.

The genes are TRBV14 and TRBJ2-1; 7 bases align to TRBD2. The V gene's germline CDR1 is SGHDN and CDR2 FVKESK. J was trimmed by 9 bases and V by 4 bases; bases with no gene match: 6. The length of the CDR3 is 13 residues. The CDR3 region is CASSPYGGSEQFF. The CDR3 DNA sequence: TGTGCCAGCAGCCCCTACGGGGGGAGTGAGCAGTTCTTC.

The chain is built from TRBV2 and TRBJ2-5, with 13 bases aligning to TRBD2. The CDR3 is 16 amino acids. CDR1 and CDR2 from the germline V gene are SNHLY and FYNNEI. The J segment lost 6 bases and the V segment lost 1 base, leaving 5 bases of the junction unmatched. CDR3 in DNA: TGTGCCAGCAGTGAAGAAGCGGGACTAGCGGGAAAGACCCAGTACTTC. This translates into CASSEEAGLAGKTQYF.

Only one count was recorded for this clone. The chain couples TRBV3-1 (or the pseudogene TRBV3-2) to TRBJ1-2; D unclear. The CDR3 totals 15 residues. V gave up 1 base and J gave up 4 bases, with 13 bases separating them. Germline V CDR1 and CDR2: LGHDT, YNNKEL (reference sequence). CDR3 nucleotides: TGTGCCAGCAGCCAAGTCGGTCGGGGTCCCTATGGCTACACCTTC. Amino acids: CASSQVGRGPYGYTF.

The chain joins TRBV27 to TRBJ1-1, with D possibly matching TRBD1 (5 bases). Trimming took off 2 bases at V and 1 base at J, with 8 bases between the two ends. Germline CDR1 reads MNHEY; CDR2 reads SMNVEV (reference sequence). The CDR3 spans 14 residues. CDR3 DNA sequence: TGTGCCAGCAGTTTAAACAGGAGGAACACTGAAGCTTTCTTT. Translation gives CASSLNRRNTEAFF.

The chain couples TRBV6-2 or TRBV6-3 to TRBJ2-2; 11 nucleotides line up with TRBD2. V was clipped by 5 bases and J by 2 bases; unmatched bases: 1. The CDR3 consists of 15 residues. Germline CDR1 MNHEY, CDR2 SVGEGT. The DNA for the CDR3 is TGTGCCAGCAGTGGGACTAGCGGAAACACCGGGGAGCTGTTTTTT. Its protein is CASSGTSGNTGELFF.

The table lists this clone with a few counts. The CDR3 DNA sequence: TGTGCCAGCAGCTATTTCCCCGGGGCAACTAATGAAAAACTGTTTTTT. It codes for CASSYFPGATNEKLFF. The chain joins TRBV7-2 to TRBJ1-4; D uncertain. Germline V CDR1 and CDR2: SGHTA, FQGNSA. The V end lost 4 bases, the J end lost 0 bases, and 12 bases lay between the germline ends. The CDR3 extends over 16 amino acids.

The V and J genes are TRBV5-6 and TRBJ2-2; maybe TRBD1 (5 bases). This CDR3 region has 14 residues. CDR1 is SGHDT, CDR2 YYEEEE, per germline. Trimming took off 4 bases at V and 6 bases at J, with 13 bases between the two ends. The CDR3 DNA reads as TGTGCCAGCAGCCCAGGACATTTCTCCGGGGAGCTGTTTTTT. Translation gives CASSPGHFSGELFF.